The clone carrying this T cell receptor beta chain was observed many times. TCRdb used MiXCR to reprocess the reads, holding one entry per CDR3 protein. The sample contains under 350,000 distinct CDR3 sequences, over 7.5% of which appear only once. This specimen comes from a study of T cell repertoires in cytomegalovirus infection. With V trimmed by 5 bases and J by 3 bases, 9 bases remained unmatched. This CDR3 has 16 residues. Germline V gene sequence: CDR1 SGHTA, CDR2 FQGTGA. Sequenced material: PBMCs. The rearrangement joins TRBV7-3 to TRBJ2-2; 7 positions match TRBD1. This clonotype was obtained from a human donor in good health (CMV status not recorded). Some clones in this sample may be carry-over from other donors' samples. CDR3 in amino acids: CASSLERGRDTGELFF. The CDR3 DNA reads TGTGCCAGCAGCCTCGAGAGGGGGCGGGACACCGGGGAGCTGTTTTTT.